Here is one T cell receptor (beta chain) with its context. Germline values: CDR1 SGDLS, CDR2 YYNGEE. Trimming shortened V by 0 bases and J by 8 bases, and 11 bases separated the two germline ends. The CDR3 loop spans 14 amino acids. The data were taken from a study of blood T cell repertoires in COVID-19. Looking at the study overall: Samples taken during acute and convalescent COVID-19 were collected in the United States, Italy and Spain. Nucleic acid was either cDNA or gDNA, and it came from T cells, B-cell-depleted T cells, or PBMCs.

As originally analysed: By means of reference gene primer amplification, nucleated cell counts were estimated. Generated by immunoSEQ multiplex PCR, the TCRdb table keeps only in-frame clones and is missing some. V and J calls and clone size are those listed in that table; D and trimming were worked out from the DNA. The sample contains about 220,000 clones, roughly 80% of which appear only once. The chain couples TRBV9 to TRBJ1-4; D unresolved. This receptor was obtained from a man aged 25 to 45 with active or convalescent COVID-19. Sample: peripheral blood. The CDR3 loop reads CASSVGGGSEKLFF. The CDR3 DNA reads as TGTGCCAGCAGCGTAGGAGGAGGGAGCGAAAAACTGTTTTTT. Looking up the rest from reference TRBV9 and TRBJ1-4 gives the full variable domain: DSGVTQTPKHLITATGQRVTLRCSPRSGDLSVYWYQQSLDQGLQFLIQYYNGEERAKGNILERFSAQQFPDLHSELNLSSLELGDSALYFCASSVGGGSEKLFFGSGTQLSVL.